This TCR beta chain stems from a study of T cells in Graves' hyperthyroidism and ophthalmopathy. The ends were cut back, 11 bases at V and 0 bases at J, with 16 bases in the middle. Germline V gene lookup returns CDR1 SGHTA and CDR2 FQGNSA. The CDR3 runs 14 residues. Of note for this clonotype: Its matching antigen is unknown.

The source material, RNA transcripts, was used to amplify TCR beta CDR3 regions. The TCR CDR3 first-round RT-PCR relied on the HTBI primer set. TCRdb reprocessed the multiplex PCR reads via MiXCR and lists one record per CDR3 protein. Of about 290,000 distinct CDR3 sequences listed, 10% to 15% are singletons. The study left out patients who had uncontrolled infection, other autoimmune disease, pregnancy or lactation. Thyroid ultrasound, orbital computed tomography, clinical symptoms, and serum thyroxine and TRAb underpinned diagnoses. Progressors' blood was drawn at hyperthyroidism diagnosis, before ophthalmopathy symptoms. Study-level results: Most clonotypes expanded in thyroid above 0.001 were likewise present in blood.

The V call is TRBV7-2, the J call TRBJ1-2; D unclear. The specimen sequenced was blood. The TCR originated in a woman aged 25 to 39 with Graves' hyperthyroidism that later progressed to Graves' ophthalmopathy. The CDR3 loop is CACLGSGANYGYTF. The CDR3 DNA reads TGTGCCTGCTTGGGTTCGGGAGCTAACTATGGCTACACCTTC.